Sequencing of this T cell receptor beta chain was carried out in a study of cytomegalovirus exposure and HLA in healthy donors. Overall study results and limits: Around 160 TCR beta chains were listed as cytomegalovirus-associated. About 87% or about 30% of the time was how often most TCR beta V segments were productive, according to an earlier analysis.

13 Jbeta primers and 60 Vbeta primers were used for the PCR. Data came from immunoSEQ multiplex PCR; TCRdb stores just in-frame clones and leaves some out. The sample records 200,000 to 250,000 clones, about 80% being singletons. This clone appeared a single time. Its antigen is unknown. This CDR3 has 15 residues. Germline CDR1 SGHRS, CDR2 YFSETQ. V shed 3 bases, J shed 1 base, and the junction held 1 base outside the gene matches. Sequencing was performed on PBMCs. The rearrangement links TRBV5-1 to TRBJ2-2; the match to TRBD1 covers 9 bases. The clonotype originates from a woman in her sixties in good health and CMV-seropositive. CDR3 DNA: TGCGCCAGCAGCTGGGGACAGGGGAACACCGGGGAGCTGTTTTTT. Its translation: CASSWGQGNTGELFF.